The clone carrying this T cell receptor beta chain was seen a few times. This specimen includes other DNA sequences encoding the same CDR3. The data stem from a study of shared clonotypes between healthy human individuals. Adult Caucasians living in Nashville, Tennessee made up all of the donors. The study separated CD4+ cells into CD45RA+ naive and CD45RA-negative memory subsets. This CDR3 spans 15 amino acids. Per germline, CDR1 SGHRS and CDR2 YFSETQ. Trimming shortened V by 4 bases and J by 4 bases, and 18 bases separated the two germline ends. Sequencing was performed with immunoSEQ multiplex PCR; in TCRdb, only in-frame clones are kept and a portion is missing. Here the sample spans over a million clones, roughly 70% being singletons.

The specimen sequenced was memory CD4+ T cells sorted from blood. Subset defined: CD45RA-negative fraction. This clonotype originated in a young man in good health. The chain combines TRBV5-1 with TRBJ2-7; D possibly corresponds to TRBD2 (6 bases). Written as DNA, the CDR3 is TGCGCCAGCAGCCTGGGACTGGGGGGATCGTACGAGCAGTACTTC. Translating it yields CASSLGLGGSYEQYF.